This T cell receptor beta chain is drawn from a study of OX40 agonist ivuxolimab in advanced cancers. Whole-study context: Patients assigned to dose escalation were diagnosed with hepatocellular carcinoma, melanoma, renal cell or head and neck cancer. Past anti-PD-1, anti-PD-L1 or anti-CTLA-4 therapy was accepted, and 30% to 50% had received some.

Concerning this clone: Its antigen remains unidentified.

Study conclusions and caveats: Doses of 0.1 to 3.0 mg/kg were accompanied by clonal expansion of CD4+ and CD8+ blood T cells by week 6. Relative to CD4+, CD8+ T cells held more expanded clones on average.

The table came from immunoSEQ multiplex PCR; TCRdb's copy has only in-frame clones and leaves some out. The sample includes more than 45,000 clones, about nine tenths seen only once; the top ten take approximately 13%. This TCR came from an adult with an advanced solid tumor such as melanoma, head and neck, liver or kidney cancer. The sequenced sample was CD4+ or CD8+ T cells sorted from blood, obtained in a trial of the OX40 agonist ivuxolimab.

This chain's CDR3 is CASSPWWPNTEAFF. Written as DNA, the CDR3 is TGTGCCAGTAGTCCCTGGTGGCCCAACACTGAAGCTTTCTTT. V gene TRBV19 combines with J gene TRBJ1-1; D is unclear. This CDR3 region has 14 residues. V was pared by 5 bases and J by 2 bases, with 12 bases between. The germline V gene has CDR1 LNHDA and CDR2 SQIVND (reference sequence).